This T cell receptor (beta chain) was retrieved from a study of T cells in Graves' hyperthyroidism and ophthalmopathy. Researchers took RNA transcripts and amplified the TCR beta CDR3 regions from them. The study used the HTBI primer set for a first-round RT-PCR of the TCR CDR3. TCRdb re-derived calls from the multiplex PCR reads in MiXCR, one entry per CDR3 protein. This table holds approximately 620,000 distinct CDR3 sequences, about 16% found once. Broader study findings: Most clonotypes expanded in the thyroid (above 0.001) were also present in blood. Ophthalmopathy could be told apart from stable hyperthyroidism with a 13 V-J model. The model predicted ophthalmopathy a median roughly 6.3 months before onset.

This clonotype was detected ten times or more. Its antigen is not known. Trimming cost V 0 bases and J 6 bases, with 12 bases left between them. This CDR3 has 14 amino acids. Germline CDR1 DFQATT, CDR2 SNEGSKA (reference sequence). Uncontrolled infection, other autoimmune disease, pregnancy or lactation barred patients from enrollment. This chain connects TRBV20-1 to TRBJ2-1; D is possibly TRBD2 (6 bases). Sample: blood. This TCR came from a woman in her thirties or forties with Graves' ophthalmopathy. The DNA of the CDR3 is TGCAGTGCTAGAGAGGACTACTCACTCAATGAGCAGTTCTTC. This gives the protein CSAREDYSLNEQFF.